A selection of T cell receptor beta chains follows, all from one sample in a study of T-cell reconstitution after alpha-beta-depleted transplantation in children. TCRdb reprocessed the PCR reads via MiXCR and lists one record per CDR3 protein. The table shows roughly 500,000 distinct CDR3 sequences, with approximately 20% occurring only once. Source: PBMCs from the stem cell graft donor, taken from the stem cell graft. The source is a human donor who donated a stem cell graft to a child with acute lymphoblastic leukemia. Each CDR3 is given with its conserved first and last residue. The order of the fields is J gene, clone size, D gene, V gene, CDR3 protein, CDR3 DNA. A D gene is named only where the DNA matches it firmly. Only some rows state a clone size, as once, few, many or a class for expanded clones.

>TRBJ2-7|few|TRBD2|TRBV29-1
CSVEREVPYEQYF
TGCAGCGTTGAACGGGAGGTCCCCTACGAGCAGTACTTC
>TRBJ2-7|few|TRBD1|TRBV6-5
CASSYNRGPGYEQYF
TGTGCCAGCAGTTACAACAGGGGACCGGGGTACGAGCAGTACTTC
>TRBJ1-1|few|-|TRBV9
CASSPTGTVDTEAFF
TGTGCCAGCAGCCCAACCGGGACGGTGGACACTGAAGCTTTCTTT
>TRBJ2-7|-|-|TRBV7-8
CASSLVAGSTYEQYF
TGTGCCAGCAGCTTAGTGGCGGGTTCAACCTACGAGCAGTACTTC
>TRBJ2-5|-|-|TRBV7-9
CASSLWAREPQETQYF
TGTGCCAGCAGCTTATGGGCCCGGGAACCCCAAGAGACCCAGTACTTC
>TRBJ1-2|few|-|TRBV29-1
CSVEEMPDSTRRGYTF
TGCAGCGTTGAAGAGATGCCCGACAGTACTCGCAGGGGCTACACCTTC
>TRBJ1-2|-|-|TRBV29-1
CSVQPAGPSLNYGYTF
TGCAGCGTTCAACCTGCAGGCCCATCCTTGAACTATGGCTACACCTTC
>TRBJ1-2|-|-|TRBV25-1
CASSIQSFYGYTF
TGTGCCAGCAGTATACAGAGTTTCTATGGCTACACCTTC
>TRBJ2-7|-|-|TRBV4-1
CASSHASAGGYEQYF
TGCGCCAGCAGCCATGCCTCCGCAGGAGGATACGAGCAGTACTTC
>TRBJ1-6|few|-|TRBV2
CASSEAFLRTDNSPLHF
TGTGCCAGCAGTGAAGCGTTCCTCCGGACAGATAATTCACCCCTCCACTTT
>TRBJ2-7|-|TRBD2|TRBV5-1
CASSLDSGSFSYEQYF
TGCGCCAGCAGCTTGGATAGCGGGAGCTTCTCCTACGAGCAGTACTTC
>TRBJ2-1|few|-|TRBV2
CASSELSSYNEQFF
TGTGCCAGCAGCGAATTGAGCTCCTACAATGAGCAGTTCTTC
>TRBJ2-7|few|-|TRBV30
CAWSFGPTHSYEQYF
TGTGCCTGGAGTTTCGGACCCACTCACTCCTACGAGCAGTACTTC
>TRBJ1-2|-|-|TRBV6-1
CASGRTASRSLYGYTF
TGTGCCAGCGGACGGACAGCTTCCCGCTCCCTCTATGGCTACACCTTC
>TRBJ1-1|-|-|TRBV6-1
CASSTQGTAAEAFF
TGTGCCAGCAGTACGCAGGGGACTGCAGCTGAAGCTTTCTTT
>TRBJ2-7|few|TRBD2|TRBV7-9
CASSLGASGRAYEQYF
TGTGCCAGCAGCTTAGGAGCTAGCGGGAGAGCCTACGAGCAGTACTTC
>TRBJ2-3|once|TRBD2|TRBV29-1
CSVGGSGSGATDTQYF
TGCAGCGTTGGTGGTAGCGGGAGTGGAGCGACAGATACGCAGTATTTT
>TRBJ1-1|few|-|TRBV5-5
CASSLELGTEAFF
TGTGCCAGCAGCTTGGAGTTAGGCACTGAAGCTTTCTTT
>TRBJ2-5|once|TRBD2|TRBV7-9
CASSFLGLALGETQYF
TGTGCCAGCAGCTTTCTTGGACTAGCGCTGGGAGAGACCCAGTACTTC
>TRBJ2-2|-|TRBD2|TRBV12-5
CASGLVAGIGDTGELFF
TGTGCTAGTGGTTTGGTAGCGGGAATAGGGGACACCGGGGAGCTGTTTTTT
>TRBJ1-4|once|-|TRBV5-1
CASSPGASGPANEKLFF
TGCGCCAGCAGCCCAGGGGCCTCGGGGCCAGCTAATGAAAAACTGTTTTTT
>TRBJ2-1|-|TRBD2|TRBV27
CASSLSGLAGSYNEQFF
TGTGCCAGCAGTCTCTCGGGACTAGCGGGTTCCTACAATGAGCAGTTCTTC
>TRBJ2-3|-|TRBD2|TRBV12-3/TRBV12-4
CASSMGTSGPDTQYF
TGTGCCAGCAGTATGGGGACTAGCGGCCCAGATACGCAGTATTTT
>TRBJ2-2|few|-|TRBV20-1
CSARDLGVANTGELFF
TGCAGTGCTAGAGATCTGGGGGTAGCGAACACCGGGGAGCTGTTTTTT
>TRBJ2-7|-|TRBD2|TRBV5-4
CASSLALGRGLAAIYEQYF
TGTGCCAGCAGCTTGGCCCTGGGACGGGGACTAGCAGCGATCTACGAGCAGTACTTC
>TRBJ2-7|few|TRBD2|TRBV20-1
CSARDRAGPYEQYF
TGCAGTGCTAGAGATAGAGCGGGGCCCTACGAGCAGTACTTC
>TRBJ1-1|-|-|TRBV19
CASSPDWNTEAFF
TGTGCCAGTAGTCCTGATTGGAACACTGAAGCTTTCTTT
>TRBJ2-4|-|TRBD1|TRBV19
CASSKDRGENIQYF
TGTGCCAGTAGTAAGGACAGGGGAGAAAACATTCAGTACTTC
>TRBJ2-1|-|TRBD2|TRBV5-1
CASSLLLAGGPGHEQFF
TGCGCCAGCAGCTTGTTGCTAGCGGGAGGGCCGGGCCATGAGCAGTTCTTC
>TRBJ1-1|-|-|TRBV5-1
CASSLSVGVNTEAFF
TGCGCCAGCAGCTTGAGTGTGGGGGTGAACACTGAAGCTTTCTTT
>TRBJ2-3|-|-|TRBV21-1
CASSKEAGWSTDTQYF
TGTGCCAGCAGCAAAGAGGCCGGATGGAGCACAGATACGCAGTATTTT
>TRBJ1-5|few|-|TRBV4-1
CASSQEGRGWQPQHF
TGCGCCAGCAGCCAAGAGGGCCGGGGGTGGCAGCCCCAGCATTTT
>TRBJ2-3|few|TRBD2|TRBV7-9
CASSPGTSDYTDTQYF
TGTGCCAGCAGCCCCGGGACTAGCGACTACACAGATACGCAGTATTTT
>TRBJ1-2|-|-|TRBV29-1
CSVALDSWGGYTF
TGCAGCGTTGCCTTGGACAGCTGGGGAGGCTACACCTTC
>TRBJ2-6|-|-|TRBV12-3/TRBV12-4
CASSLVSGAGANVLTF
TGTGCCAGCAGTTTAGTTTCAGGGGCTGGGGCCAACGTCCTGACTTTC
>TRBJ2-7|few|TRBD2|TRBV20-1
CSARVRLAGRYEQYF
TGCAGTGCTAGGGTTAGACTAGCGGGAAGGTACGAGCAGTACTTC